Listed below are T cell receptor beta chains from one sample, sequenced in a study of T cells expressing NK-cell markers. TCRdb re-called the 5' RACE reads and gives one entry per CDR3 protein, without DNA. In total, the table holds 550,000 to 600,000 distinct CDR3 sequences. Sequencing was performed on blood T cells: a sorted CD56 or NKG2C T cell subset, CD4+ or CD8+ T cells, or bulk PBMC T cells (not recorded which). These receptors all stem from a man between 18 and 35 years old in good health. CDR3s include the opening cysteine and the closing phenylalanine or tryptophan. Fields, in order: J gene, V gene, CDR3 protein.

j_gene: TRBJ2-1; v_gene: TRBV5-6; CDR3aa: CASSFSSHGPSYNEQFF
j_gene: TRBJ2-7; v_gene: TRBV5-5; CDR3aa: CASSQTYEQYF
j_gene: TRBJ2-3; v_gene: TRBV28; CDR3aa: CASSGVDRDTQYF
j_gene: TRBJ2-4; v_gene: TRBV7-9; CDR3aa: CASSLGGRDNKNIQYF
j_gene: TRBJ2-2; v_gene: TRBV5-1; CDR3aa: CASSLDVTGRTGELFF
j_gene: TRBJ1-1; v_gene: TRBV5-1; CDR3aa: CASSFPGQKNTEAFF
j_gene: TRBJ2-1; v_gene: TRBV24-1; CDR3aa: CATSDRGLAGLNEQFF
j_gene: TRBJ2-6; v_gene: TRBV24-1; CDR3aa: CATSGVSLGANVLTF
j_gene: TRBJ2-2; v_gene: TRBV12-3/TRBV12-4; CDR3aa: CASSHGAVGNTGELFF
j_gene: TRBJ2-1; v_gene: TRBV3-1; CDR3aa: CASSQIFTSGDNEQFF
j_gene: TRBJ2-7; v_gene: TRBV9; CDR3aa: CASSVAGGSYLYEQYF
j_gene: TRBJ2-3; v_gene: TRBV20-1; CDR3aa: CSARASGSTDTQYF
j_gene: TRBJ1-6; v_gene: TRBV3-1; CDR3aa: CASSPFRTGKNSPLHF
j_gene: TRBJ2-1; v_gene: TRBV2; CDR3aa: CASSVSGYSYNEQFF
j_gene: TRBJ2-1; v_gene: TRBV20-1; CDR3aa: CSATDIRGPPPYNEQFF
j_gene: TRBJ2-4; v_gene: TRBV5-1; CDR3aa: CASSRWDGKNIQYF
j_gene: TRBJ2-1; v_gene: TRBV2; CDR3aa: CASRLRLGTAEFF
j_gene: TRBJ2-5; v_gene: TRBV10-3; CDR3aa: CAISPGTSIETQYF
j_gene: TRBJ2-1; v_gene: TRBV29-1; CDR3aa: CSVEGLRHEQFF
j_gene: TRBJ2-1; v_gene: TRBV4-1; CDR3aa: CASSASRGGEQFF
j_gene: TRBJ2-7; v_gene: TRBV5-1; CDR3aa: CASSFLRWSSYEQYF
j_gene: TRBJ2-7; v_gene: TRBV7-2; CDR3aa: CASSLITGGEQYF
j_gene: TRBJ2-1; v_gene: TRBV10-3; CDR3aa: CAISESPGQALIHYNEQFF
j_gene: TRBJ2-3; v_gene: TRBV7-7; CDR3aa: CASSPSAREGFTDTQYF
j_gene: TRBJ2-3; v_gene: TRBV7-9; CDR3aa: CASSLEGAGTQYF
j_gene: TRBJ2-3; v_gene: TRBV29-1; CDR3aa: CSVSMNSGADTQYF
j_gene: TRBJ2-7; v_gene: TRBV12-3/TRBV12-4; CDR3aa: CASSLGTSYLSRYF
j_gene: TRBJ2-3; v_gene: TRBV20-1; CDR3aa: CSAISQAGGYTDTQYF
j_gene: TRBJ2-5; v_gene: TRBV5-1; CDR3aa: CASSDRDSRTIIQETQYF
j_gene: TRBJ2-1; v_gene: TRBV7-6; CDR3aa: CASSLKPPLLRQYNEQFF
j_gene: TRBJ2-1; v_gene: TRBV24-1; CDR3aa: CATTRASGYNEQFF
j_gene: TRBJ1-5; v_gene: TRBV12-3/TRBV12-4; CDR3aa: CASSWGPLAGSQHF
j_gene: TRBJ2-1; v_gene: TRBV20-1; CDR3aa: CSAGIRGDEQFF
j_gene: TRBJ2-3; v_gene: TRBV19; CDR3aa: CASSPLAGGRKDTQYF
j_gene: TRBJ1-3; v_gene: TRBV15; CDR3aa: CATSFRGSGNTIYF
j_gene: TRBJ2-3; v_gene: TRBV12-3/TRBV12-4; CDR3aa: CASSWGRGGGYTQYF
j_gene: TRBJ2-7; v_gene: TRBV6-2/TRBV6-3; CDR3aa: CASRGWPDVQRGTSYEQYF
j_gene: TRBJ2-7; v_gene: TRBV12-3/TRBV12-4; CDR3aa: CASTPGRNSYEQYF
j_gene: TRBJ2-3; v_gene: TRBV25-1; CDR3aa: CASEMTGDTQYF
j_gene: TRBJ2-1; v_gene: TRBV3-1; CDR3aa: CASSQDRGGLRNEQFF
j_gene: TRBJ2-5; v_gene: TRBV6-1; CDR3aa: CASSTGTSGPWSQYF
j_gene: TRBJ1-2; v_gene: TRBV5-1; CDR3aa: CASSLSRGPADYGYTF
j_gene: TRBJ2-7; v_gene: TRBV27; CDR3aa: CASSLGPGVGEQYF
j_gene: TRBJ2-3; v_gene: TRBV12-3/TRBV12-4; CDR3aa: CASSFYARTQYF
j_gene: TRBJ1-3; v_gene: TRBV5-6; CDR3aa: CASSLDRGSGNTIYF
j_gene: TRBJ2-7; v_gene: TRBV7-9; CDR3aa: CASSSGTSGRYEQYF
j_gene: TRBJ1-2; v_gene: TRBV7-2; CDR3aa: CASSRTSDYGYTF
j_gene: TRBJ1-1; v_gene: TRBV10-3; CDR3aa: CAIKRTGVNTEAFF